What follows is one TCR beta chain and its context. Antigen specificity is unknown. This specimen comes from a study of vaccination and CD4 T cells after COVID-19. Points from the study as a whole: Only post-vaccination samples contained a median approximately 84% of the reactive clones in convalescent patients. Rising from roughly 21 to 40, the median of SARS-CoV-2-reactive clonotypes did not change significantly.

Cultured CD4+ T-cell DNA underwent Oncomine TCR Beta short-read sequencing. Using its own MiXCR run on the PCR reads, TCRdb lists one record per CDR3 protein. The sample has under 9,500 distinct CDR3 sequences; 50% to 65% are singletons. The treatment here: approximately nine-day PBMC culture with coronavirus spike peptide pools or control peptides (ViraFEST assay). The receptor was derived from a human donor who had recovered from COVID-19. Sequencing input: CD4+ T cells from blood, cultured in vitro.

The CDR3, as DNA: TGTGCCACCAGTGCCAGGGGGACAGGGGGCGTTGAAAAACTGTTTTTT. This gives the protein CATSARGTGGVEKLFF. V usage is TRBV24-1 and J usage is TRBJ1-4, with 12 bases aligning to TRBD1. V gave up 5 bases and J gave up 7 bases; unmatched junction bases: 7. The CDR3 has 16 residues. Germline values: CDR1 KGHDR, CDR2 SFDVKD.